The 32 T cell receptor beta chains below come from one sample, sequenced in a study of shared clonotypes between healthy human individuals. Produced via immunoSEQ multiplex PCR; TCRdb's table is partial and in-frame only. The sample has 2 million to 2.5 million clones; approximately 95% are singletons. Sequenced sample: naive CD4+ T cells sorted from blood. The subset: CD45RA+ positively selected. The receptor set was obtained from a man aged 18 to 35 in good health.

V and J are TRBV10-1 and TRBJ2-3; D remains unclear. Germline V gives CDR1 WNHNN, CDR2 SYGVQD (reference sequence). The CDR3 loop spans 12 amino acids. Trimming stripped 4 bases from V and 6 bases from J, with 8 bases between. The CDR3 DNA reads as TGCGCCAGCAGTGGGACCCGGGATACGCAGTATTTT. It is translated as CASSGTRDTQYF.

The chain recombines TRBV19 with TRBJ2-2, with 7 nucleotides matching TRBD1. Germline CDR1 is LNHDA and CDR2 is SQIVND (reference sequence). The CDR3 runs to 15 residues. The trim removed 5 bases at V and 3 bases at J, leaving 6 bases unmatched. CDR3 DNA sequence: TGTGCCAGTAGTCCACGACAGGGCTACACCGGGGAGCTGTTTTTT. Its translation: CASSPRQGYTGELFF.

The chain joins TRBV27 to TRBJ2-1, with D possibly matching TRBD1 (6 bases). V was clipped by 6 bases and J by 7 bases, with 16 bases between them. In germline, CDR1 is MNHEY, CDR2 SMNVEV (reference sequence). CDR3 length: 14 residues. CDR3 sequence (DNA): TGTGCCAGCAGCCCCCGGCAGGGGATGAATGAGCAGTTCTTC. Translation gives CASSPRQGMNEQFF.

Worth noting for this clone: One end of the junction fails to match germline, which may point to a read error. The chain recombines TRBV7-7 with TRBJ2-1, with D possibly matching TRBD2 (5 bases). Germline loops: CDR1 SSHAT, CDR2 FNYEAQ (reference sequence). The CDR3 is 15 amino acids. For the CDR3, the DNA is TGTGCTAGCAGCCCACTAGTGTTGACTAACAATGAGCAGTTCTTC. It specifies CASSPLVLTNNEQFF. The complete variable domain, with remaining parts taken from reference TRBV7-7 and TRBJ2-1, reads GAGVSQSPRYKVTKRGQDVTLRCDPISSHATLYWYQQALGQGPEFLTYFNYEAQPDKSGLPSDRFSAERPEGSISTLTIQRTEQRDSAMYRCASSPLVLTNNEQFFGPGTRLTVL.

The rearrangement links TRBV2 to TRBJ1-1; perhaps TRBD1 as D (6 bases). This CDR3 is built from 15 residues. Germline V gives CDR1 SNHLY, CDR2 FYNNEI. Deletions cut 1 base from V and 4 bases from J, with 13 bases between. CDR3 sequence (DNA): TGTGCCAGCAGTGAAGATGGGGGGGCGGTCACTGAAGCTTTCTTT. Protein: CASSEDGGAVTEAFF.

CDR3 DNA: TGTGCCAGTAGTATCGACCCAACAGGGGTCTATGGCTACACCTTC. It encodes CASSIDPTGVYGYTF. The rearrangement joins TRBV19 to TRBJ1-2; 7 bases match TRBD1. Losses at the gene ends were 3 bases for V and 4 bases for J; bases not matched to a gene: 8. CDR1 and CDR2 (germline): LNHDA, SQIVND (reference sequence). This CDR3 has 15 amino acids.

The V and J genes are TRBV7-3 and TRBJ2-7; TRBD1 aligns across 9 bases. This CDR3 contains 15 residues. The trim removed 6 bases at V and 5 bases at J, leaving 11 bases unmatched. The V gene's germline CDR1 is SGHTA and CDR2 FQGTGA. CDR3 DNA sequence: TGTGCCAGCAGTTTCCCGGGACAGGGCAGGAACGAGCAGTACTTC. Translating it yields CASSFPGQGRNEQYF.

The chain links TRBV30 to TRBJ2-2, with 11 bases matching TRBD2. This CDR3 is built from 18 residues. V lost 2 bases to trimming and J lost 4 bases; unmatched junction nucleotides: 12. Germline CDR1 is GTSNPN and CDR2 is SVGIG (reference sequence). The CDR3 is CAWSPYLTSGSGTGELFF. CDR3 bases: TGTGCCTGGAGTCCTTACCTTACTAGCGGGAGTGGCACCGGGGAGCTGTTTTTT. Supplemented by reference TRBV30 and TRBJ2-2, the full variable domain reads SQTIHQWPATLVQPVGSPLSLECTVEGTSNPNLYWYRQAAGRGLQLLFYSVGIGQISSEVPQNLSASRPQDRQFILSSKKLLLSDSGFYLCAWSPYLTSGSGTGELFFGEGSRLTVL.

This chain uses TRBV6-4 with TRBJ1-2; D ambiguous. V was shortened by 0 bases and J by 2 bases, with 10 bases between the two germline ends. The CDR3 has 15 residues. The germline V gene encodes CDR1 MRHNA and CDR2 SNTAGT. The CDR3 nucleotides are TGTGCCAGCAGTGACTCTGCAACAAGCAACTATGGCTACACCTTC. It translates to CASSDSATSNYGYTF.

The gene calls are TRBV30 and TRBJ2-3; a possible D gene is TRBD2 (7 bases). V dropped 5 bases and J dropped 3 bases, with 15 bases sitting between them. This CDR3 region has 14 residues. Germline CDR1 GTSNPN, CDR2 SVGIG (reference sequence). CDR3 loop: CAWAGEGMTDTQYF. The CDR3 region has the DNA TGTGCCTGGGCAGGGGAGGGTATGACAGATACGCAGTATTTT.

The CDR3 DNA is TGTGCCAGCAGGGGCGGCGGTCCCTACGAGCAGTACTTC. This codes for CASRGGGPYEQYF. The chain combines TRBV28 with TRBJ2-7; D gene uncertain. This CDR3 is built from 13 residues. Trimming removed 6 bases from V and 2 bases from J, with 11 bases in between. Germline V gene lookup returns CDR1 MDHEN and CDR2 SYDVKM.

The genes are TRBV28 and TRBJ1-2; D is uncertain. V was pared by 6 bases and J by 8 bases, with 16 bases between. Germline CDR1 MDHEN, CDR2 SYDVKM. The length of the CDR3 is 13 residues. For the CDR3, the DNA is TGTGCCAGCAGACGACCACAAAATCAAGGCTACACCTTC. It encodes CASRRPQNQGYTF.

The chain employs TRBV19 and TRBJ1-1; 9 bases fit TRBD1. The CDR3 length is 16 residues. After removal of 7 bases from V and 0 bases from J, the junction contained 9 bases not matched to a gene. In germline, CDR1 is LNHDA, CDR2 SQIVND (reference sequence). The DNA for the CDR3 is TGTGCCAGTAAATCGGGGGACAGGGTCATGAACACTGAAGCTTTCTTT. It codes for CASKSGDRVMNTEAFF.

The gene calls are TRBV28 and TRBJ1-4; TRBD1 matches at 8 bases. Per the germline V gene, CDR1 is MDHEN and CDR2 is SYDVKM. CDR3 size: 15 residues. The ends lost 4 bases at V and 6 bases at J; junction bases unmatched: 7. CDR3 sequence (DNA): TGTGCCAGCAGTTCCGGGACAGGCTGGGATGAAAAACTGTTTTTT. Its translation: CASSSGTGWDEKLFF.

The V gene is TRBV27, the J gene TRBJ2-7; D unclear. V lost 7 bases to trimming and J lost 0 bases, with 16 bases between them. Germline-derived CDR1 and CDR2 are MNHEY and SMNVEV (reference sequence). This CDR3 is 15 amino acids long. The CDR3 DNA reads as TGTGCCAGCAAAGTTACAGCAACGAGCTCCTACGAGCAGTACTTC. Translation gives CASKVTATSSYEQYF.

This CDR3 is CASSVAPTAPYEQYF. The CDR3 DNA sequence: TGTGCCAGCAGCGTAGCGCCGACAGCCCCCTACGAGCAGTACTTC. The V gene is TRBV9, the J gene TRBJ2-7; tentative D call: TRBD1 (5 bases). Per germline, CDR1 SGDLS and CDR2 YYNGEE. V was trimmed by 0 bases and J by 2 bases, leaving 12 bases between them. The CDR3 has 15 amino acids.

V is TRBV6-5 and J is TRBJ1-2, with no clear D. This CDR3 contains 14 residues. V lost 8 bases, J lost 3 bases, and 16 bases lay in between. Germline V CDR1 and CDR2: MNHEY, SVGAGI. CDR3 DNA sequence: TGTGCCAGCGGGTCGGGCCTGGAGGACTATGGCTACACCTTC. It encodes CASGSGLEDYGYTF.

V is TRBV30 and J is TRBJ2-2, with TRBD2 as a possible D gene (6 bases). CDR1 is GTSNPN, CDR2 SVGIG, per germline (reference sequence). The CDR3 runs 15 residues. Trimming removed 2 bases from V and 10 bases from J, with 20 bases in between. The CDR3 DNA follows: TGTGCCTGGAGTTCCCGGAGGGCACCCCTCTTGGAGCTGTTTTTT. It encodes CAWSSRRAPLLELFF.

The rearrangement links TRBV7-2 to TRBJ2-1, with 9 bases lining up with TRBD2. V was clipped by 6 bases and J by 6 bases; unmatched bases: 6. The CDR3 length is 14 residues. Germline V lookup: CDR1 SGHTA, CDR2 FQGNSA. DNA for the CDR3: TGTGCCAGCAGAAAGGGACTAGCTCCCAATGAGCAGTTCTTC. This translates into CASRKGLAPNEQFF.

The chain links TRBV5-5 to TRBJ1-5; D is uncertain. The germline V gene encodes CDR1 SGHKS and CDR2 YYEKEE (reference sequence). V dropped 0 bases and J dropped 5 bases, with 15 bases sitting between them. CDR3 size: 16 residues. The chain's CDR3 is CASSLGFTPKDQPQHF. CDR3 sequence (DNA): TGTGCCAGCAGCTTGGGGTTTACCCCAAAGGATCAGCCCCAGCATTTT.

The rearrangement joins TRBV7-8 to TRBJ2-2, with a tentative D call TRBD2 (6 bases). Germline loops: CDR1 SGHVS, CDR2 FQNEAQ. The CDR3 runs to 14 residues. Trimming stripped 1 base from V and 4 bases from J, with 7 bases between. The CDR3: CASSLVGGTGELFF. CDR3 nucleotides: TGTGCCAGCAGCTTAGTGGGGGGCACCGGGGAGCTGTTTTTT.

This sequence joins TRBV7-2 and TRBJ2-5; 10 bases match TRBD1. CDR1 is SGHTA, CDR2 FQGNSA, per germline. V dropped 6 bases and J dropped 5; count of bases not matched to a gene: 9. The CDR3 loop spans 15 amino acids. The CDR3 loop reads CASRRTGGKMETQYF. The DNA of the CDR3 is TGTGCCAGCAGGCGGACAGGGGGTAAAATGGAGACCCAGTACTTC.

The gene calls are TRBV2 and TRBJ2-5; D may correspond to TRBD1 or TRBD2 (6 bases each). CDR1 is SNHLY, CDR2 FYNNEI, per germline. The V end was cut by 6 bases, the J end by 9 bases, with 17 bases between. The CDR3 is 13 amino acids. The CDR3 here is CASRDYAGEPQYF. The CDR3 nucleotides read TGTGCCAGCAGGGACTATGCAGGGGAACCCCAGTACTTC.

This chain uses TRBV27 with TRBJ2-5; D unresolved. CDR1 is MNHEY and CDR2 is SMNVEV in the germline V gene (reference sequence). There are 14 residues in the CDR3. V gave up 5 bases and J gave up 0 bases, with 10 bases separating them. The chain's CDR3 is CASSPLGHQETQYF. The CDR3, as DNA: TGTGCCAGCAGTCCCCTGGGCCACCAAGAGACCCAGTACTTC.

Notes on this clone: One end of the junction is discordant with germline, which a read error may explain. The chain has TRBV2 and TRBJ1-1; maybe TRBD1 (5 bases). This CDR3 region has 10 residues. CDR1 is SNHLY, CDR2 FYNNEI, per germline. The CDR3 sequence: CASGDSEAFF. The CDR3 region has the DNA TGTGCCAGCGGTGACAGCGAAGCTTTCTTT.

The chain links TRBV18 to TRBJ1-1; 7 nucleotides match TRBD1. This CDR3 is 15 amino acids long. Germline lookup yields CDR1 KGHSH and CDR2 LQKENI. V shed 5 bases, J shed 2 bases, and the junction held 8 bases outside the gene matches. CDR3: CASSGVGTVNTEAFF. The CDR3 DNA follows: TGTGCCAGCTCAGGAGTCGGGACAGTTAACACTGAAGCTTTCTTT.

The chain employs TRBV6-1 and TRBJ2-1; tentative D call: TRBD1 (5 bases). This CDR3 region has 14 residues. Germline CDR1 is MNHNS and CDR2 is SASEGT. V was cut by 7 bases and J by 3 bases, with 13 bases left in between. This chain's CDR3 is CASNRQGLYNEQFF. For the CDR3, the DNA is TGTGCCAGCAATCGTCAGGGTCTCTACAATGAGCAGTTCTTC.

The chain combines TRBV18 with TRBJ2-5; 7 bases align to TRBD2. CDR1 and CDR2 from the germline V gene are KGHSH and LQKENI. CDR3 length equals 15 residues. Trimming removed 4 bases from V and 1 base from J; junction bases left unmatched: 6. CDR3 nucleotide sequence: TGTGCCAGCTCACAGGGAAGCGGGGCCCAAGAGACCCAGTACTTC. Translating it yields CASSQGSGAQETQYF.

This clone was detected only once. This rearrangement joins TRBV7-9 to TRBJ2-3; unclear D gene. Germline V gene sequence: CDR1 SEHNR, CDR2 FQNEAQ (reference sequence). V lost 5 bases, J lost 2 bases, and 11 bases lay in between. This CDR3 is built from 14 residues. The CDR3 region is CASSRVGTTDTQYF. The CDR3 nucleotides read TGTGCCAGCAGCCGAGTGGGTACCACAGATACGCAGTATTTT. Looking up the rest from reference TRBV7-9 and TRBJ2-3 gives the full variable domain: DTGVSQNPRHKITKRGQNVTFRCDPISEHNRLYWYRQTLGQGPEFLTYFQNEAQLEKSRLLSDRFSAERPKGSFSTLEIQRTEQGDSAMYLCASSRVGTTDTQYFGPGTRLTVL.

In DNA, the CDR3 is TGTGCCAGCACGACAGGGAGGTTCGCTGAAGCTTTCTTT. Translation: CASTTGRFAEAFF. V gene TRBV6-5 combines with J gene TRBJ1-1; 7 nucleotides match TRBD1. The V gene's germline CDR1 is MNHEY and CDR2 SVGAGI. The CDR3 runs 13 residues. V shed 7 bases, J shed 6 bases, and the junction held 8 bases outside the gene matches.

A remark on this clone: In the same sample, other DNA sequences code for this CDR3. The genes are TRBV19 and TRBJ1-6, with D uncertain. Germline loops: CDR1 LNHDA, CDR2 SQIVND (reference sequence). Trimming cost V 4 bases and J 4 bases, with 8 bases left between them. The CDR3 is 14 residues long. CDR3 residues: CASSTGSYNSPLHF. In DNA, the CDR3 is TGTGCCAGTAGTACGGGAAGTTATAATTCACCCCTCCACTTT.

V gene TRBV6-6 combines with J gene TRBJ2-5; D perhaps matches TRBD2 (5 bases). The CDR3 totals 12 residues. Germline-derived CDR1 and CDR2 are MNHNY and SVGAGI (reference sequence). Trimming stripped 5 bases from V and 5 bases from J, with 9 bases between. The CDR3 loop is CASSQSGETQYF. The CDR3, as DNA: TGTGCCAGCAGTCAAAGCGGTGAGACCCAGTACTTC.